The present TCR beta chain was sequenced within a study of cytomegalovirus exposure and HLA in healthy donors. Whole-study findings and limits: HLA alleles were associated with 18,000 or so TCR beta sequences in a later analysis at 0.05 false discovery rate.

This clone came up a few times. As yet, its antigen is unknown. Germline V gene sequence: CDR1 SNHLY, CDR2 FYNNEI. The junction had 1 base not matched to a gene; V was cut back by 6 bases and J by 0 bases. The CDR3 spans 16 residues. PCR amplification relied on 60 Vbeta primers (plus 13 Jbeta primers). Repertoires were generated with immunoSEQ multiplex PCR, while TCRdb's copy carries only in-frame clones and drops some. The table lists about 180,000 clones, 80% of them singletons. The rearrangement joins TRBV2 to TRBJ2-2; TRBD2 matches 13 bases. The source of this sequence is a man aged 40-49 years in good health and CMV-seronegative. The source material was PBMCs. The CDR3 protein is CASRLAGGPNTGELFF. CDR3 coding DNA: TGTGCCAGCAGACTAGCGGGGGGGCCGAACACCGGGGAGCTGTTTTTT.